This T cell receptor (beta chain) was captured by sequencing in a study of T cells in Graves' hyperthyroidism and ophthalmopathy. The study, taken as a whole, reports: Blood shared most expanded thyroid clonotypes above 0.001.

Trimming stripped 8 bases from V and 3 bases from J, with 10 bases between. The CDR3 spans 12 residues. Germline V gene data show CDR1 as LNHDA and CDR2 as SQIVND (reference sequence). This clonotype was observed a single time. What it binds is not known. Amplification targeted TCR beta CDR3 regions from RNA transcripts. HTBI primers were employed in a first-round RT-PCR of the TCR CDR3. In TCRdb, the multiplex PCR reads were re-called with MiXCR into one record per CDR3 protein. The table has under 350,000 distinct CDR3 sequences, 15% to 20% seen once. The study enrolled patients aged 18 to 65 with newly diagnosed hyperthyroidism of under 2 months' duration. Patients having uncontrolled infection, another autoimmune disease, pregnancy or lactation were not included.

Material for sequencing was blood. The chain carries TRBV19 and TRBJ1-1; D gene uncertain. This clonotype was sampled from a woman aged 50 to 65 with Graves' hyperthyroidism. CDR3 loop: CASEIPYTEAFF. CDR3 bases: TGTGCCAGTGAGATACCCTACACTGAAGCTTTCTTT.